This is a list of T cell receptor beta chains from one sample in a study of CD8 T cells in ankylosing spondylitis. One entry per CDR3 protein results from TCRdb running MiXCR on the 5' RACE reads. This table holds some 140,000 distinct CDR3 sequences, 6.5% to 8.5% found once. Sequenced sample: synovial fluid, either unsorted or a sorted T cell fraction (not recorded which). All receptors derive from a male donor with ankylosing spondylitis. Both conserved end residues are part of each CDR3. The order of the fields is D gene, V gene, CDR3 length, J gene, clone size, CDR3 DNA, CDR3 protein. A D gene is named only where the DNA matches it firmly. The listing skips clone size in some rows; elsewhere it reads once, few, many or a size class.

NA	TRBV6-2/TRBV6-3	13	TRBJ2-1	few	TGTGCCAGTCTGGCGGGACCGTACAATGAGCAGTTCTTC	CASLAGPYNEQFF
NA	TRBV20-1	11	TRBJ2-5	many	TGCAGTGCTAGGGACCCGGAGACCCAGTACTTC	CSARDPETQYF
NA	TRBV28	16	TRBJ2-2	many	TGTGCCAGCAGTCCCCATTTGGGAGGGAACACCGGGGAGCTGTTTTTT	CASSPHLGGNTGELFF
NA	TRBV6-5	14	TRBJ1-2	few	TGTGCCAGCAGTTACTCGACGGGACGTGGTGGCTACACCTTC	CASSYSTGRGGYTF
TRBD1	TRBV20-1	17	TRBJ1-2	few	TGCAGTGCTAGGGGACAGGGCTTATCTTCAGCTAACTATGGCTACACCTTC	CSARGQGLSSANYGYTF
TRBD2	TRBV7-2	15	TRBJ2-5	many	TGTGCCAGCAGCTTAGGGACTAGCGATCAAGAGACCCAGTACTTC	CASSLGTSDQETQYF
TRBD1	TRBV6-4	14	TRBJ2-3	NA	TGTGCCAGCAGTGTTCGGACAGGGGGCGATACGCAGTATTTT	CASSVRTGGDTQYF
NA	TRBV20-1	14	TRBJ2-7	many	TGCAGTGCCCCGACCCATGGCGGGACGGGCGAGCAGTACTTC	CSAPTHGGTGEQYF
TRBD2	TRBV11-2	17	TRBJ2-1	few	TGTGCCAGCAGCTCCTACCGTAGCGGGGGGGCCTCCAATGAGCAGTTCTTC	CASSSYRSGGASNEQFF
TRBD1	TRBV6-2/TRBV6-3	14	TRBJ1-1	NA	TGTGCCAGCAGTCCCCCGGGACAGGGTAGAGGGGCTTTCTTT	CASSPPGQGRGAFF
TRBD2	TRBV7-2	14	TRBJ2-7	many	TGTGCCAGCAGCTTAAGGAGCGGGGGGGCCGAGCAGTACTTC	CASSLRSGGAEQYF
NA	TRBV7-9	15	TRBJ1-2	many	TGTGCCAGCAGCTCCGGACAAGGGCCGCTTGAAGGCTACACCTTC	CASSSGQGPLEGYTF
NA	TRBV4-3	13	TRBJ1-2	NA	TGCGCCAGCAGCCAAGGGTTAACAGGTAGCCTCACCTTC	CASSQGLTGSLTF
TRBD2	TRBV5-1	16	TRBJ2-3	NA	TGCGCCAGCAGCTGGCTTAACAGCGGGGAAACAGATACGCAGTATTTT	CASSWLNSGETDTQYF
NA	TRBV3-1	16	TRBJ2-5	many	TGTGCCAGCAGCCAAGAAGGGGCGGACCTTCAAGAGACCCAGTACTTC	CASSQEGADLQETQYF
NA	TRBV6-5	13	TRBJ1-2	NA	TGTGCCAGCAGTTACGGGGCTTACTATGGCTACACCTTC	CASSYGAYYGYTF
NA	TRBV9	13	TRBJ2-7	NA	TGTGCCAGCAGCGTAGAGCCCGGGACGCCCACTTACTTC	CASSVEPGTPTYF
TRBD2	TRBV20-1	13	TRBJ2-3	NA	TGCAGTGCCTTAGCGGGGGATACAGATACGCAGTATTTT	CSALAGDTDTQYF
TRBD1	TRBV10-3	16	TRBJ1-2	few	TGTGCCATCAGTGGCCAGGGCGGGACAGCTAACTATGGCTACACCTTC	CAISGQGGTANYGYTF
TRBD1	TRBV28	18	TRBJ2-1	many	TGTGCCAGCAGTCCATCCGCCCGGGGACAGGGATATGTCAATGAGCAGTTCTTC	CASSPSARGQGYVNEQFF
NA	TRBV7-2	15	TRBJ1-1	NA	TGTGCCAGCAGCCCTATGAGGGGGAGGTGGACTGAAGCTTTCTTT	CASSPMRGRWTEAFF
NA	TRBV5-1	12	TRBJ2-5	many	TGCGCCAGCAGCGACAAGTGGGAGACCCAGTACTTC	CASSDKWETQYF
NA	TRBV6-2/TRBV6-3	12	TRBJ1-4	many	TGTGCCAGCAGTACGACAGAAGAAAAACTGTTTTTT	CASSTTEEKLFF
NA	TRBV20-1	13	TRBJ2-7	NA	TGCAGTGCTAGAGATCTCGGCACACTACAGCAGTACTTC	CSARDLGTLQQYF
NA	TRBV12-3/TRBV12-4	14	TRBJ2-1	few	TGTGCCAGCAGTCTCCTCCGGCTGGGAAATGAGCAGTTCTTC	CASSLLRLGNEQFF
TRBD2	TRBV7-2	14	TRBJ2-4	many	TGTGCCAGCAGCTTAAATAGCGGGGTAAACATTCAGTACTTC	CASSLNSGVNIQYF
NA	TRBV7-2	13	TRBJ2-5	NA	TGTGCCAGCAGCCAGGCACCGGAAGAGACCCAGTACTTC	CASSQAPEETQYF
NA	TRBV7-2	11	TRBJ1-6	many	TGTGCCAGCAGCTTAGATTCACCCCTCCACTTT	CASSLDSPLHF
TRBD1	TRBV7-2	15	TRBJ2-7	many	TGTGCCAGCAGCTTAACCGGGACAGAGCGATACGAGCAGTACTTC	CASSLTGTERYEQYF
NA	TRBV7-6	13	TRBJ2-7	NA	TGTGCCAGCAGCTTAGACAGGGAACGCGAGCAGTACTTC	CASSLDREREQYF
TRBD1	TRBV28	16	TRBJ1-2	many	TGTGCCAGCAGTCGAAGGCCGGGACAGGGGACCTATGGCTACACCTTC	CASSRRPGQGTYGYTF
TRBD1	TRBV28	16	TRBJ1-2	many	TGTGCCAGCAGTTTTCGCCTCAGGGGGCGTTCCTATGGCTACACCTTC	CASSFRLRGRSYGYTF
NA	TRBV5-4	14	TRBJ2-2	NA	TGTGCCATGGGCCCTGCCGCCGTCACCGGGGAGCTGTTTTTT	CAMGPAAVTGELFF
TRBD1	TRBV7-8	16	TRBJ1-1	NA	TGTGCCAGCAGCTTAACCTACCAGGGGGCGCGCACTGAAGCTTTCTTT	CASSLTYQGARTEAFF
TRBD1	TRBV28	17	TRBJ1-4	NA	TGTGCCAGCAGTTTATGGGCCTCGACAGGGTGGAATGAAAAACTGTTTTTT	CASSLWASTGWNEKLFF
TRBD1	TRBV6-5	15	TRBJ1-2	many	TGTGCCAGCAGTTACCTCAGGACAGGGGTCGATGGCTACACCTTC	CASSYLRTGVDGYTF
NA	TRBV6-1	13	TRBJ2-3	NA	TGTGCCAGCAGTCCTATCCCCTCAGATACGCAGTATTTT	CASSPIPSDTQYF
TRBD2	TRBV28	19	TRBJ2-2	many	TGTGCCAGCAGTTTACGGCGGGATTCTAGCGGTCAAATCACCGGGGAGCTGTTTTTT	CASSLRRDSSGQITGELFF
NA	TRBV7-2	15	TRBJ2-7	many	TGTGCCAGCAGCTTAGCTATTGGATGGGCCGCCGAGCAGTACTTC	CASSLAIGWAAEQYF
TRBD2	TRBV6-2/TRBV6-3	20	TRBJ2-3	many	TGTGCCAGCAGTCCGATATCCACTGGCGGGGGGCCACCCTCCCCAGATACGCAGTATTTT	CASSPISTGGGPPSPDTQYF
NA	TRBV19	15	TRBJ2-3	NA	TGTGCCAGTAGTAGGCAGAGCGCCGACACAGATACGCAGTATTTT	CASSRQSADTDTQYF
TRBD1	TRBV7-2	16	TRBJ1-5	few	TGTGCCAGCAGCCCCAGGACAGGGTTGAGCAATCAGCCCCAGCATTTT	CASSPRTGLSNQPQHF
TRBD1	TRBV10-3	13	TRBJ1-2	many	TGTGCCATCTCGGGGACAGTTGAAAATGGCTACACCTTC	CAISGTVENGYTF
NA	TRBV20-1	15	TRBJ2-1	many	TGCAGTGCTAAACGGTGGGGTAGAACCTACAATGAGCAGTTCTTC	CSAKRWGRTYNEQFF
NA	TRBV7-9	13	TRBJ1-2	NA	TGTGCCAGCAGCTTAGTTGGGGGAATTGGCTACACCTTC	CASSLVGGIGYTF
TRBD1	TRBV7-2	15	TRBJ2-7	few	TGTGCCAGCAGCATCAGGACAGGGGGCTTCGACGAGCAGTACTTC	CASSIRTGGFDEQYF
NA	TRBV6-1	13	TRBJ1-3	few	TGTGCCAGCAGTCGTACCTCTGGAAACACCATATATTTT	CASSRTSGNTIYF
NA	TRBV7-8	14	TRBJ1-1	NA	TGTGCCAGCAGCTTAGAGCTTTGGGCAGTCGAAGCTTTCTTT	CASSLELWAVEAFF
NA	TRBV9	15	TRBJ2-6	many	TGTGCCAGCAGCGTAGGAGGTGCTGGGGCCAACGTCCTGACTTTC	CASSVGGAGANVLTF
NA	TRBV20-1	13	TRBJ1-1	NA	TGCAGTGCTCCGAGGGGGGGGTACACTGAAGCTTTCTTT	CSAPRGGYTEAFF
NA	TRBV20-1	16	TRBJ2-2	few	TGCAGTGCTAGAGATTATCTTGAACACAACACCGGGGAGCTGTTTTTT	CSARDYLEHNTGELFF